This T cell receptor beta chain was identified during a study of tumor-infiltrating lymphocytes in localized non-small cell lung cancer. Study details: From each patient, both tumor and uninvolved lung, non-adjacent to tumor, were sampled.

Some clones are missing from TCRdb's copy, which holds only in-frame ones; the method was immunoSEQ multiplex PCR. The profile shows around 6,600 clones, over 60% of them singletons. General observations from the study: No link was found between tumor T-cell fraction and recurrence-free survival. Technical variation could not be separated from intratumor heterogeneity here. TCRbeta sequencing showed higher T cell infiltration in tumors than uninvolved lung.

As for this clone: The target antigen is unknown.

The CDR3 spans 13 residues. Trimming removed 9 bases from V and 4 bases from J; junction bases left unmatched: 8. CDR1 is LNHDA and CDR2 is SQIVND in the germline V gene (reference sequence). The sequencing sample was made of lung tumor tissue. V gene TRBV19 combines with J gene TRBJ1-2, with 7 bases lining up with TRBD1. This clonotype was sampled from a human donor with non-small cell lung cancer. The CDR3 loop reads CASRGDSPYGYTF. The CDR3 bases are TGTGCCAGCCGAGGGGACAGCCCCTATGGCTACACCTTC.